This entry describes one T cell receptor beta chain. This record belongs to a study of T cells after yellow fever vaccination. The V and J ends lost 4 bases and 4 bases respectively, with 15 bases between them. This CDR3 contains 15 residues. The germline V gene encodes CDR1 SGHKS and CDR2 YYEKEE (reference sequence). TCRdb itself ran the 5' RACE reads through MiXCR, one entry per CDR3 protein. The table records tens of thousands of distinct CDR3 sequences, about an eighth of them present only once. Findings and limits, study-wide: On re-exposure, the response was weaker but peaked faster, at day 5 versus 15.

The sequence derives from a man younger than 35 who received the YFV17D yellow fever vaccine. The chain links TRBV5-5 to TRBJ1-5; D gene uncertain. Sequenced here: CD8+ T cells not binding an NS4B(214-222) dextramer, sorted from PBMCs, sampled around 3 weeks after the first yellow fever vaccination. CDR3 bases: TGTGCCAGCAGCCCCCTTGGAGGTGGGAATCAGCCCCAGCATTTT. Translation: CASSPLGGGNQPQHF. The whole variable domain, filled in from reference TRBV5-5 and TRBJ1-5, reads DAGVTQSPTHLIKTRGQQVTLRCSPISGHKSVSWYQQVLGQGPQFIFQYYEKEERGRGNFPDRFSARQFPNYSSELNVNALLLGDSALYLCASSPLGGGNQPQHFGDGTRLSIL.